These 25 T cell receptor beta chains were sequenced from one sample in a study of siplizumab effects on memory and regulatory T cells. Produced via immunoSEQ multiplex PCR; TCRdb's table is partial and in-frame only. The data contain around 100,000 clones, about 94% of them seen just once; the ten biggest clones take up 1% to 1.5%. What was sequenced was non-Treg CD4+ T cells sorted from blood. These receptors were taken from a human donor in good health.

The chain employs TRBV25-1 and TRBJ2-2, with D maybe TRBD2 (5 bases). Trimming took off 5 bases at V and 2 bases at J, with 15 bases between the two ends. CDR1 and CDR2 (germline): MGHDK, SYGVNS. The CDR3 sequence is 16 residues long. CDR3 bases: TGTGCCAGCAGTAGAACCCCTACGGGAAACACCGGGGAGCTGTTTTTT. Protein product: CASSRTPTGNTGELFF. The whole variable domain, filled in from reference TRBV25-1 and TRBJ2-2, reads EADIYQTPRYLVIGTGKKITLECSQTMGHDKMYWYQQDPGMELHLIHYSYGVNSTEKGDLSSESTVSRIRTEHFPLTLESARPSHTSQYLCASSRTPTGNTGELFFGEGSRLTVL.

The chain employs TRBV12-5 and TRBJ1-1; 7 positions match TRBD1. V shed 5 bases, J shed 4 bases, and the junction held 10 bases outside the gene matches. This CDR3 comprises 15 residues. CDR1 is LGHNT and CDR2 is FRNRAP in the germline V gene. The CDR3 DNA sequence: TGTGCTAGTGGTGCTGTACAGGGGAGGCCCACTGAAGCTTTCTTT. Protein product: CASGAVQGRPTEAFF.

This chain uses TRBV30 with TRBJ1-5; D is possibly TRBD1 (5 bases). Germline lookup yields CDR1 GTSNPN and CDR2 SVGIG (reference sequence). Trimming cost V 0 bases and J 2 bases, with 11 bases left between them. This CDR3 comprises 15 residues. The CDR3 loop reads CAWSVQGLGNQPQHF. The CDR3 region has the DNA TGTGCCTGGAGTGTTCAGGGACTCGGCAATCAGCCCCAGCATTTT.

The chain uses TRBV5-1 and TRBJ2-2; a possible D gene is TRBD2 (6 bases). Trimming stripped 1 base from V and 6 bases from J, with 13 bases between. This CDR3 contains 15 residues. Germline V lookup: CDR1 SGHRS, CDR2 YFSETQ. The CDR3 here is CASSLPGSVPGELFF. The CDR3 DNA is TGCGCCAGCAGCTTGCCCGGGAGTGTACCCGGGGAGCTGTTTTTT.

The chain combines TRBV9 with TRBJ2-3; TRBD2 matches at 7 bases. The length of the CDR3 is 15 residues. Per the germline V gene, CDR1 is SGDLS and CDR2 is YYNGEE. The J segment lost 4 bases and the V segment lost 4 bases, leaving 9 bases of the junction unmatched. CDR3 loop: CASSPRGGDPDTQYF. In DNA, the CDR3 is TGTGCCAGCAGCCCCCGCGGGGGAGACCCAGATACGCAGTATTTT.

The V gene is TRBV7-9, the J gene TRBJ2-7, with 10 positions matching TRBD2. CDR3 size: 13 residues. The ends lost 9 bases at V and 4 bases at J; junction bases unmatched: 6. CDR1 and CDR2 from the germline V gene are SEHNR and FQNEAQ (reference sequence). The CDR3 region has the DNA TGTGCCAGTCGAGCGGGAGGGGGGTACGAGCAGTACTTC. Translation gives CASRAGGGYEQYF.

V usage is TRBV15 and J usage is TRBJ2-6; 8 bases align to TRBD1. Unmatched junction bases numbered 7, after V lost 1 base and J lost 2 bases. The CDR3 extends over 18 amino acids. The germline V gene encodes CDR1 LNHNV and CDR2 YYDKDF (reference sequence). CDR3 region: CATSRGRTGKTGANVLTF. The CDR3 DNA follows: TGTGCCACCAGCAGAGGTCGGACAGGGAAAACTGGGGCCAACGTCCTGACTTTC.

The chain links TRBV15 to TRBJ2-1; 13 bases are a match to TRBD2. V shed 0 bases and J 3 bases; nucleotides not matched to a gene: 5. CDR1 LNHNV and CDR2 YYDKDF come from the germline V gene (reference sequence). The CDR3 is made up of 18 amino acids. This chain's CDR3 is CATSRDTSGRALYNEQFF. The CDR3 DNA reads as TGTGCCACCAGCAGAGATACTAGCGGGAGGGCCCTCTACAATGAGCAGTTCTTC. Combining the CDR3 with reference TRBV15 and TRBJ2-1 gives the whole variable domain DAMVIQNPRYQVTQFGKPVTLSCSQTLNHNVMYWYQQKSSQAPKLLFHYYDKDFNNEADTPDNFQSRRPNTSFCFLDIRSPGLGDTAMYLCATSRDTSGRALYNEQFFGPGTRLTVL.

The V call is TRBV11-2, the J call TRBJ2-7, with a possible D match to TRBD1 (6 bases). Germline CDR1 is SGHAT and CDR2 is FQNNGV. Trimming removed 0 bases from V and 3 bases from J, with 12 bases in between. The length of the CDR3 is 15 residues. The CDR3 DNA follows: TGTGCCAGCAGCTTAGATAGGACAGAGGGCTACGAGCAGTACTTC. This codes for CASSLDRTEGYEQYF.

The J gene is TRBJ1-5, the V gene TRBV2; no firm D call. The CDR3 extends over 13 amino acids. The V end was cut by 6 bases, the J end by 7 bases, with 13 bases between. CDR1 is SNHLY, CDR2 FYNNEI, per germline. CDR3 amino acids: CASRTYMVQPQHF. CDR3 sequence (DNA): TGTGCCAGCAGGACCTATATGGTCCAGCCCCAGCATTTT.

The chain joins TRBV6-5 to TRBJ1-1, with unresolved D. This CDR3 spans 16 amino acids. V lost 0 bases to trimming and J lost 0 bases, with 11 bases between them. The germline CDR1 and CDR2 sequences are MNHEY and SVGAGI. For the CDR3, the DNA is TGTGCCAGCAGTTACTCCGGGCAGATCATGAACACTGAAGCTTTCTTT. This sequence encodes CASSYSGQIMNTEAFF.

A single count supports this clone. CDR3 amino acids: CAWSRREGLIGELFF. DNA for the CDR3: TGTGCCTGGAGTCGTCGGGAGGGTCTAATCGGGGAGCTGTTTTTT. The V call is TRBV30, the J call TRBJ2-2; 8 nucleotides line up with TRBD2. The ends lost 2 bases at V and 7 bases at J; junction bases unmatched: 9. CDR1 GTSNPN and CDR2 SVGIG come from the germline V gene (reference sequence). The CDR3 spans 15 residues.

The rearrangement links TRBV29-1 to TRBJ2-2, with D perhaps given as TRBD1 or TRBD2 (5 bases each). The CDR3 loop spans 15 amino acids. CDR1 is SQVTM and CDR2 is ANQGSEA in the germline V gene. Trimming took 5 bases from V and 0 from J, leaving 13 bases between them. CDR3 protein: CSVSPGTANTGELFF. The CDR3 region has the DNA TGCAGCGTTTCCCCGGGGACGGCGAACACCGGGGAGCTGTTTTTT.

This chain connects TRBV7-9 to TRBJ2-7; no clear D. With 5 bases removed from V and 7 bases from J, the gap between germline ends came to 12 bases. The CDR3 totals 12 residues. The germline V gene encodes CDR1 SEHNR and CDR2 FQNEAQ (reference sequence). The CDR3, as DNA: TGTGCCAGCAGCGTTAATTCCCCTGAGCAGTACTTC. This sequence encodes CASSVNSPEQYF.

The rearrangement links TRBV18 to TRBJ1-2, with 9 bases fitting TRBD1. CDR1 and CDR2 from the germline V gene are KGHSH and LQKENI. The V and J ends lost 4 bases and 8 bases, in that order; junction bases with no gene match: 8. This CDR3 has 14 amino acids. The CDR3 here is CASSQAGTGNGYTF. The CDR3 coding sequence is TGTGCCAGCTCACAAGCCGGGACAGGGAACGGCTACACCTTC.

Comment on this clone: Other DNA variants within this sample encode the same CDR3. V gene TRBV4-1 combines with J gene TRBJ2-1, with no clear D. CDR3 size: 14 residues. CDR1 is MGHRA, CDR2 YSYEKL, per germline. Trimming removed 0 bases at V and 2 bases at J, with 5 bases between. The CDR3 region is CASSQDPTYNEQFF. In DNA, the CDR3 is TGCGCCAGCAGCCAAGATCCGACCTACAATGAGCAGTTCTTC.

This chain uses TRBV6-5 with TRBJ1-2, with 10 bases that match TRBD1. The junction had 6 bases not matched to a gene; V was cut back by 5 bases and J by 3 bases. The CDR3 spans 15 residues. From germline, CDR1 is MNHEY and CDR2 SVGAGI. CDR3 sequence: CASSARQGADYGYTF. CDR3 nucleotide sequence: TGTGCCAGCAGTGCCCGACAGGGGGCGGACTATGGCTACACCTTC.

In this sample, this clone turned up once. The gene calls are TRBV19 and TRBJ2-1; 8 nucleotides align to TRBD2. CDR1 and CDR2 (germline): LNHDA, SQIVND (reference sequence). With 2 bases clipped from V and 8 bases from J, the junction kept 5 bases outside the gene matches. CDR3 size: 14 residues. Written as DNA, the CDR3 is TGTGCCAGTAGTATAAGTGCGACTAGCGATGAGCAGTTCTTC. It codes for CASSISATSDEQFF.

The chain uses TRBV7-2 and TRBJ2-1; TRBD2 aligns across 9 bases. Germline CDR1 and CDR2: SGHTA and FQGNSA. The CDR3 covers 15 residues. Trimming cost V 5 bases and J 7 bases; bases outside gene matches: 9. CDR3 nucleotide sequence: TGTGCCAGCAGCCCTGTGCGGGAGGGCCTTAATGAGCAGTTCTTC. Translation: CASSPVREGLNEQFF. Full variable domain (remainder filled in from reference TRBV7-2 and TRBJ2-1): GAGVSQSPSNKVTEKGKDVELRCDPISGHTALYWYRQSLGQGLEFLIYFQGNSAPDKSGLPSDRFSAERTGGSVSTLTIQRTQQEDSAVYLCASSPVREGLNEQFFGPGTRLTVL.

The chain is built from TRBV2 and TRBJ2-1; D is possibly TRBD1 or TRBD2 (6 bases each). The CDR3 is made up of 16 amino acids. Germline CDR1 reads SNHLY; CDR2 reads FYNNEI. Trimming took off 6 bases at V and 4 bases at J, with 19 bases between the two ends. The DNA of the CDR3 is TGTGCCAGCAGACCTAAGACCTCGGGGGCTTACAATGAGCAGTTCTTC. Amino acids: CASRPKTSGAYNEQFF. Combining the CDR3 with reference TRBV2 and TRBJ2-1 gives the whole variable domain EPEVTQTPSHQVTQMGQEVILRCVPISNHLYFYWYRQILGQKVEFLVSFYNNEISEKSEIFDDQFSVERPDGSNFTLKIRSTKLEDSAMYFCASRPKTSGAYNEQFFGPGTRLTVL.

This clone was recorded once. This chain joins TRBV7-9 and TRBJ1-3, with 7 bases identical to TRBD1. Trimming cost V 6 bases and J 4 bases; bases outside gene matches: 9. The germline V gene has CDR1 SEHNR and CDR2 FQNEAQ (reference sequence). The CDR3 runs 15 residues. The CDR3 sequence is CASSKPQGGGNTIYF. The CDR3 DNA follows: TGTGCCAGCAGTAAACCCCAGGGGGGAGGAAACACCATATATTTT.

V gene TRBV7-9 combines with J gene TRBJ2-2, with a weak D call TRBD1 (6 bases). CDR3 length: 15 residues. V was pared by 3 bases and J by 0 bases, with 8 bases between. CDR1 is SEHNR and CDR2 is FQNEAQ in the germline V gene (reference sequence). The CDR3 protein is CASSFWDTNTGELFF. Written as DNA, the CDR3 is TGTGCCAGCAGCTTTTGGGACACGAACACCGGGGAGCTGTTTTTT. The full variable domain, with the rest looked up from reference TRBV7-9 and TRBJ2-2, is DTGVSQNPRHKITKRGQNVTFRCDPISEHNRLYWYRQTLGQGPEFLTYFQNEAQLEKSRLLSDRFSAERPKGSFSTLEIQRTEQGDSAMYLCASSFWDTNTGELFFGEGSRLTVL.

This sequence joins TRBV6-1 and TRBJ2-7, with D unclear. CDR3 size: 13 residues. V lost 7 bases and J lost 7, with 17 bases in between. The germline gives CDR1 MNHNS, CDR2 SASEGT. The CDR3 sequence is CASMVDGDGEQYF. Written as DNA, the CDR3 is TGTGCCAGCATGGTCGATGGTGATGGAGAGCAGTACTTC.

This chain links TRBV7-9 with TRBJ1-1; no clear D. Germline V gives CDR1 SEHNR, CDR2 FQNEAQ (reference sequence). V shed 5 bases and J shed 3 bases, with 16 bases lying between them. The CDR3 consists of 15 residues. This CDR3 reads CASSRSPRAYTEAFF. In nucleotides, the CDR3 is TGTGCCAGCAGCCGCAGCCCGCGGGCGTACACTGAAGCTTTCTTT.

A single count supports this clone. The genes are TRBV7-9 and TRBJ2-3; possible D gene TRBD2, 6 bases. Germline assignment: CDR1 SEHNR and CDR2 FQNEAQ (reference sequence). The CDR3 runs 13 residues. Deletions cut 2 bases from V and 9 bases from J, with 12 bases between. CDR3: CASSLPRDSTQYF. The CDR3 region has the DNA TGTGCCAGCAGCTTACCCCGGGACTCAACGCAGTATTTT.